Given below is one TCR beta chain in context. The antigen remains undetermined. Unique molecular identifiers tagged the TCR beta cDNA libraries. From the PCR reads, TCRdb called clonotypes with MiXCR, one entry per CDR3 protein. This sample has 650,000 to 900,000 distinct CDR3 sequences, with 40% to 55% found just once. V gave up 7 bases and J gave up 5 bases, with 17 bases separating them. The length of the CDR3 is 15 residues. CDR1 is KGHDR and CDR2 is SFDVKD in the germline V gene. The source of the sample is a study of post-analysis software for immune sequencing data. Study outcomes and limitations: TRBV5-6, TRBV5-1 and TRBV20-1 were among five TRBV segments more frequent in patients than controls. Comparison with controls showed significantly lower normalized Chao1 diversity in multiple sclerosis patients.

The sample taken for sequencing was blood. This clonotype was sampled from a girl aged 10 to 17 with multiple sclerosis. This sequence joins TRBV24-1 and TRBJ2-1; weak D call: TRBD2 (5 bases). This CDR3 is CATSPPGSGNNEQFF. The CDR3 nucleotides are TGTGCCACCAGCCCTCCGGGATCTGGTAACAATGAGCAGTTCTTC.